A single sample gave rise to the 18 T cell receptor beta chains below, sequenced in a study of shared clonotypes between healthy human individuals. Here immunoSEQ multiplex PCR was the method, and the copy in TCRdb shows in-frame clones only, minus some. Seen here are millions of clones, roughly 94% observed once, and the top ten hold roughly 0.13%. Sequenced: naive CD4+ T cells sorted from blood. Subset given: CD45RA+ positively selected. The receptors were sampled from a man aged 18-30 years in good health.

This rearrangement joins TRBV6-1 to TRBJ2-5, with a tentative D call TRBD1 (5 bases). The length of the CDR3 is 12 residues. V lost 8 bases to trimming and J lost 2 bases, with 9 bases between them. Germline CDR1 reads MNHNS; CDR2 reads SASEGT. Here the CDR3 DNA reads TGTGCCAGCCGACAGAGGCAAGAGACCCAGTACTTC. Protein: CASRQRQETQYF.

V is TRBV28 and J is TRBJ2-2; TRBD2 is a possible D gene (6 bases). The germline V gene encodes CDR1 MDHEN and CDR2 SYDVKM. With 6 bases removed from V and 7 bases from J, the gap between germline ends came to 15 bases. The CDR3 extends over 14 amino acids. DNA of the CDR3: TGTGCCAGCAGCACCCTAGCGAACTTCGGGGAGCTGTTTTTT. Protein sequence: CASSTLANFGELFF. Drawing the rest from reference TRBV28 and TRBJ2-2, the complete variable domain is DVKVTQSSRYLVKRTGEKVFLECVQDMDHENMFWYRQDPGLGLRLIYFSYDVKMKEKGDIPEGYSVSREKKERFSLILESASTNQTSMYLCASSTLANFGELFFGEGSRLTVL.

With regard to this clone: Distinct nucleotide sequences in the sample also encode this CDR3. The rearrangement joins TRBV6-5 to TRBJ2-1, with D tentatively TRBD1 (6 bases). The V gene's germline CDR1 is MNHEY and CDR2 SVGAGI. V was trimmed by 5 bases and J by 10 bases, leaving 9 bases between them. The CDR3 is 11 residues long. CDR3 coding DNA: TGTGCCAGCAGTCAAGGACAGGAGCAGTTCTTC. Its protein is CASSQGQEQFF.

Notes on this clone: Other DNA sequences in the same sample also yield this CDR3. V and J are TRBV7-2 and TRBJ1-1; no definite D call. The germline V gene encodes CDR1 SGHTA and CDR2 FQGNSA. Trimming shortened V by 3 bases and J by 3 bases, and 2 bases separated the two germline ends. CDR3 length: 11 amino acids. This chain's CDR3 is CASSLDTEAFF. The CDR3 bases are TGTGCCAGCAGCTTGGACACTGAAGCTTTCTTT.

The gene calls are TRBV5-4 and TRBJ1-1, with D tentatively TRBD1 (5 bases). Trimming pared 0 bases from V and 6 bases from J, leaving 12 bases between. The CDR3 contains 14 residues. In germline, CDR1 is SGHNT, CDR2 YYREEE (reference sequence). The CDR3 region has the DNA TGTGCCAGCAGCTTGGAAGGGGCGCGCTCTGAAGCTTTCTTT. Its protein is CASSLEGARSEAFF.

The chain combines TRBV14 with TRBJ1-4, with D possibly matching TRBD1 (6 bases). Germline V gives CDR1 SGHDN, CDR2 FVKESK. Trimming took off 4 bases at V and 7 bases at J, with 10 bases between the two ends. The CDR3 contains 13 residues. The CDR3 DNA follows: TGTGCCAGCAGCCGCGGACAGACTGAAAAACTGTTTTTT. This gives the protein CASSRGQTEKLFF.

This clone was counted once. The chain carries TRBV30 and TRBJ1-4; D unclear. This CDR3 contains 12 residues. The V gene's germline CDR1 is GTSNPN and CDR2 SVGIG (reference sequence). The V gene lost 5 bases and the J gene lost 7 bases, with 11 bases spanning the gap. The CDR3 is CAWGPSSEKLFF. The CDR3 DNA is TGTGCCTGGGGTCCGAGTAGTGAAAAACTGTTTTTT.

Of note for this clone: This CDR3 is also generated by other DNA sequences in the sample. V gene TRBV4-3 combines with J gene TRBJ1-1, with a weak D call TRBD1 (5 bases). Germline values: CDR1 LGHNA, CDR2 YSLEER. Trimming shortened V by 3 bases and J by 1 base, and 6 bases separated the two germline ends. This CDR3 is 13 amino acids long. CDR3 nucleotide sequence: TGCGCCAGCAGCCAGGGGGGGAACACTGAAGCTTTCTTT. Protein product: CASSQGGNTEAFF.

About this clone: Additional DNA sequences in this sample encode the identical CDR3. The genes are TRBV7-9 and TRBJ2-7; 7 bases line up with TRBD1. J lost 6 bases, V lost 5 bases, and 1 base had no gene match. Germline CDR1 SEHNR, CDR2 FQNEAQ (reference sequence). The CDR3 runs to 11 residues. The CDR3 DNA follows: TGTGCCAGCAGCCGACAGGGCGAGCAGTACTTC. Encoded protein: CASSRQGEQYF.

This sequence joins TRBV5-1 and TRBJ2-1; D may be TRBD2 (5 bases). Per the germline V gene, CDR1 is SGHRS and CDR2 is YFSETQ. V lost 5 bases, J lost 15 bases, and 21 bases lay in between. The CDR3 has 13 residues. CDR3 residues: CASSPRTAIVRFF. The CDR3, as DNA: TGCGCCAGCAGTCCCCGGACTGCAATAGTTCGGTTCTTC.

This chain joins TRBV4-1 and TRBJ1-2, with a possible D match to TRBD1 (5 bases). Germline V gene sequence: CDR1 MGHRA, CDR2 YSYEKL. This CDR3 has 16 amino acids. The V end was cut by 1 base, the J end by 5 bases, with 17 bases between. The CDR3 DNA reads as TGCGCCAGCAGCCAAGGGGTAGGGGTGACACCGTATGGCTACACCTTC. This sequence encodes CASSQGVGVTPYGYTF.

This sequence joins TRBV7-2 and TRBJ1-3; a weak D match, TRBD1 (5 bases). Trimming cost V 5 bases and J 0 bases, with 20 bases left between them. Germline lookup yields CDR1 SGHTA and CDR2 FQGNSA. The CDR3 sequence is 18 residues long. The CDR3 DNA is TGTGCCAGCAGCCGCCCTGGGGCCGGGAGCAGCTCTGGAAACACCATATATTTT. Translation gives CASSRPGAGSSSGNTIYF.

The chain combines TRBV6-5 with TRBJ1-2; D unresolved. CDR3 length equals 15 residues. Trimming left V 0 bases short and J 6 bases short, with 14 bases between. Germline V gene sequence: CDR1 MNHEY, CDR2 SVGAGI. The CDR3 reads CASSYSETTQNGYTF. The CDR3, as DNA: TGTGCCAGCAGTTACTCGGAGACTACACAGAATGGCTACACCTTC.

The genes are TRBV7-2 and TRBJ2-5, with D perhaps matching TRBD1 (5 bases). The V end was cut by 5 bases, the J end by 5 bases, with 18 bases between. The germline V gene has CDR1 SGHTA and CDR2 FQGNSA. The CDR3 contains 15 residues. The CDR3: CASSLTWGGLETQYF. Written as DNA, the CDR3 is TGTGCCAGCAGCCTAACATGGGGCGGCCTGGAGACCCAGTACTTC.

Notes on this clone: Other DNA sequences of this sample code for an identical CDR3. The rearrangement links TRBV7-3 to TRBJ2-5, with a weak D call TRBD2 (6 bases). CDR3 length equals 13 residues. Trimming stripped 2 bases from V and 5 bases from J, with 9 bases between. Germline V gene data show CDR1 as SGHTA and CDR2 as FQGTGA. CDR3 DNA sequence: TGTGCCAGCAGCTTAGGAGGGTTGGAGACCCAGTACTTC. Its protein is CASSLGGLETQYF.

The chain employs TRBV19 and TRBJ2-5; TRBD2 matches at 7 bases. V was pared by 2 bases and J by 5 bases, with 14 bases of the junction left unmatched. Germline assignment: CDR1 LNHDA and CDR2 SQIVND (reference sequence). This CDR3 comprises 17 residues. As DNA, the CDR3 is TGTGCCAGTAGTATATCGGGAGCGGGACCGAAGGAGGAGACCCAGTACTTC. It is translated as CASSISGAGPKEETQYF. Looking up the rest from reference TRBV19 and TRBJ2-5 gives the full variable domain: DGGITQSPKYLFRKEGQNVTLSCEQNLNHDAMYWYRQDPGQGLRLIYYSQIVNDFQKGDIAEGYSVSREKKESFPLTVTSAQKNPTAFYLCASSISGAGPKEETQYFGPGTRLLVL.

V and J are TRBV10-3 and TRBJ1-2; TRBD1 might be the D (5 bases). CDR3 length equals 13 residues. Trimming shortened V by 4 bases and J by 6 bases, and 12 bases separated the two germline ends. Germline V lookup: CDR1 ENHRY, CDR2 SYGVKD. CDR3 loop: CAISGGVTDGYTF. The CDR3, as DNA: TGTGCCATCAGTGGGGGGGTTACGGATGGCTACACCTTC.

The chain combines TRBV2 with TRBJ1-2, with D uncertain. CDR3 size: 15 residues. With 2 bases removed from V and 8 bases from J, the gap between germline ends came to 18 bases. From germline, CDR1 is SNHLY and CDR2 FYNNEI. CDR3 in DNA: TGTGCCAGCAGTGAACACGGCGGATCTATCGGGGGCTACACCTTC. It yields the protein CASSEHGGSIGGYTF. Supplemented by reference TRBV2 and TRBJ1-2, the full variable domain reads EPEVTQTPSHQVTQMGQEVILRCVPISNHLYFYWYRQILGQKVEFLVSFYNNEISEKSEIFDDQFSVERPDGSNFTLKIRSTKLEDSAMYFCASSEHGGSIGGYTFGSGTRLTVV.